The 5 T cell receptor beta chains given below trace back to one sample, sequenced in a study of cytomegalovirus exposure and HLA in healthy donors. Both 60 Vbeta primers and 13 Jbeta primers went into the PCR. Using immunoSEQ multiplex PCR, the repertoire was profiled, and TCRdb retains in-frame clones only, with some absent. The sample has over 80,000 clones; approximately 71% are singletons. Material for sequencing was PBMCs. Source of these receptors: a woman aged 18-30 years in good health and CMV-seropositive.

V and J are TRBV19 and TRBJ1-2, with 7 bases aligning to TRBD1. The CDR3 loop spans 15 amino acids. The junction had 9 bases not matched to a gene; V was cut back by 4 bases and J by 4 bases. In germline, CDR1 is LNHDA, CDR2 SQIVND (reference sequence). CDR3 nucleotides: TGTGCCAGTAGTACCTCCGGGACAGAATCCTATGGCTACACCTTC. Translating it yields CASSTSGTESYGYTF.

The CDR3 nucleotides are TGTGCCAGCAGCCAGAACTCAGGGACAGGGGGAACCGGGGAGCTGTTTTTT. Its translation is CASSQNSGTGGTGELFF. V is TRBV7-3 and J is TRBJ2-2; 11 nucleotides align to TRBD1. Trimming cost V 5 bases and J 5 bases; bases outside gene matches: 10. Germline V lookup: CDR1 SGHTA, CDR2 FQGTGA. The CDR3 has 17 amino acids.

This sequence joins TRBV9 and TRBJ2-1; 10 positions agree with TRBD1. There are 18 residues in the CDR3. V lost 4 bases and J lost 10; bases outside the gene matches: 20. Germline assignment: CDR1 SGDLS and CDR2 YYNGEE. CDR3: CASSLTRQGAGIGQEQFF. CDR3 DNA sequence: TGTGCCAGCAGCCTAACACGACAGGGGGCGGGCATAGGTCAGGAGCAGTTCTTC.

J is TRBJ1-1 and V is TRBV7-6; D gene uncertain. Germline-derived CDR1 and CDR2 are SGHVS and FNYEAQ. V was cut by 5 bases and J by 1 base, with 14 bases left in between. The CDR3 loop spans 15 amino acids. CDR3 DNA sequence: TGTGCCAGCAGCCCAGCCCCTCCAGGGAACACTGAAGCTTTCTTT. This codes for CASSPAPPGNTEAFF.

This chain links TRBV5-3 with TRBJ1-1, with D maybe TRBD1 (5 bases). TRBV5-3 is an ORF for which the function is uncertain. V was trimmed by 4 bases and J by 2 bases, leaving 15 bases between them. The CDR3 consists of 15 residues. The CDR3 sequence: CARSITTGSNTEAFF. In DNA, the CDR3 is TGTGCCAGAAGCATCACCACAGGCTCCAACACTGAAGCTTTCTTT.